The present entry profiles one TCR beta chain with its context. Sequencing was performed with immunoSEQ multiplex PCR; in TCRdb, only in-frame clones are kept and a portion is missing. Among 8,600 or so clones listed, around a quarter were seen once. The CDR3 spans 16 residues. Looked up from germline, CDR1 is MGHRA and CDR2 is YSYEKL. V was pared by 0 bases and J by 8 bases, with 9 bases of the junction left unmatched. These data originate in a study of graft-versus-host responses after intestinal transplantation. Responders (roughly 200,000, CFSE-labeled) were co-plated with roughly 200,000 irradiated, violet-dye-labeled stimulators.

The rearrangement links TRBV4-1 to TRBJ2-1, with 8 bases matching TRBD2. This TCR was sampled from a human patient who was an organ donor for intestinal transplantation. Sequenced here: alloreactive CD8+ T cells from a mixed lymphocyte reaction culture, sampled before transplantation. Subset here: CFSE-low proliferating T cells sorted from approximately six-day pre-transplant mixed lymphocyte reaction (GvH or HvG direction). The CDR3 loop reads CASSQDFRGGSDEQFF. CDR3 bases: TGCGCCAGCAGCCAAGATTTTCGGGGGGGTAGTGATGAGCAGTTCTTC.